This T cell receptor (beta chain) was documented in a study of control samples from healthy donors and cancer patients. The length of the CDR3 is 16 residues. The V gene end was trimmed by 5 bases and the J gene end by 5 bases; junction bases not matched to a gene: 9. Germline CDR1 and CDR2: MNHEY and SMNVEV (reference sequence). Repertoires were generated with immunoSEQ multiplex PCR, while TCRdb's copy carries only in-frame clones and drops some. The sample contains under 70,000 clones, 87% of which appear only once. The receptor's source is a man between 60 and 75 years old with head and neck cancer. The sequencing input was PBMCs. The chain is built from TRBV27 and TRBJ2-1; 10 positions match TRBD2. The CDR3 DNA follows: TGTGCCAGCAGTGGTCAGCGGGGGGGCCTCCACAATGAGCAGTTCTTC. Translation: CASSGQRGGLHNEQFF.